This T cell receptor beta chain comes out of a study of blood T cell repertoires in COVID-19. Overall study context: Researchers got acute and convalescent COVID-19 samples from the United States, Italy and Spain. Sources were T cells, B-cell-depleted T cells, or PBMCs; the material itself was cDNA or gDNA.

The CDR3 sequence is 11 residues long. The V gene lost 3 bases and the J gene lost 16 bases, with 13 bases spanning the gap. The germline V gene encodes CDR1 MDHEN and CDR2 SYDVKM. Original methodology: Reference gene primer amplification in the assay estimated nucleated cell counts. Measured with immunoSEQ multiplex PCR; TCRdb has only the in-frame clones, and not every one. That table supplies the V and J calls and clone size; D and trimming were determined from the DNA. This table has around 50,000 clones, around 90% appearing once. The sequenced sample consisted of peripheral blood. V is TRBV28 and J is TRBJ1-3, with a weak D call TRBD1 (5 bases). This receptor was identified in a man in his 60s with acute or convalescent COVID-19. In DNA, the CDR3 is TGTGCCAGCAGTTTTCACCTACAGGCCTATTTT. This sequence encodes CASSFHLQAYF.